The 27 T cell receptor beta chains below come from one sample, sequenced in a study of neurological immune-mediated disorders. TCRdb fed the 5' RACE reads into MiXCR, producing one record per CDR3 protein. The sample consists of tens of thousands of distinct CDR3 sequences, about 5.8% of them appearing once. Material: CD4+ T cells from blood. Receptors originate from a woman under 30 with multiple sclerosis.

Many counts were recorded for this clonotype. This chain links TRBV3-1 with TRBJ1-5; D call uncertain. Trimming stripped 0 bases from V and 0 bases from J, with 6 bases between. In germline, CDR1 is LGHDT, CDR2 YNNKEL (reference sequence). This CDR3 comprises 15 residues. Here the CDR3 DNA reads TGTGCCAGCAGCCAAGATCGATATAGCAATCAGCCCCAGCATTTT. It translates to CASSQDRYSNQPQHF.

This clonotype was counted many times. The chain links TRBV6-6 to TRBJ2-1; 8 bases align to TRBD1. The CDR3 contains 17 residues. The V gene's germline CDR1 is MNHNY and CDR2 SVGAGI (reference sequence). The trim removed 5 bases at V and 4 bases at J, leaving 13 bases unmatched. CDR3 nucleotides: TGTGCCAGCAGTCATCAAAAAGAACAGGGGGATTACAATGAGCAGTTCTTC. It yields the protein CASSHQKEQGDYNEQFF.

This clonotype was seen ten or more times. V gene TRBV18 combines with J gene TRBJ1-2, with 10 bases that match TRBD1. J gave up 0 bases and V 3 bases, and 4 bases lay outside the gene matches. CDR3 length: 16 amino acids. The germline V gene has CDR1 KGHSH and CDR2 LQKENI. The CDR3 sequence is CASSPGQGPANYGYTF. The CDR3 coding sequence is TGTGCCAGCTCACCGGGACAGGGGCCAGCTAACTATGGCTACACCTTC.

This clonotype occurred many times. The chain combines TRBV5-6 with TRBJ1-2; D perhaps matches TRBD1 (6 bases). In germline, CDR1 is SGHDT, CDR2 YYEEEE. Deletions cut 2 bases from V and 7 bases from J, with 12 bases between. The CDR3 contains 13 residues. The CDR3 spells CASSLRRRGGYTF. The CDR3 coding sequence is TGTGCCAGCAGCTTACGTCGCAGGGGTGGCTACACCTTC. Variable domain in full (rest from reference TRBV5-6 and TRBJ1-2): DAGVTQSPTHLIKTRGQQVTLRCSPKSGHDTVSWYQQALGQGPQFIFQYYEEEERQRGNFPDRFSGHQFPNYSSELNVNALLLGDSALYLCASSLRRRGGYTFGSGTRLTVV.

This clonotype was picked up many times. The genes are TRBV28 and TRBJ1-2, with D uncertain. Deletions cut 10 bases from V and 7 bases from J, with 10 bases between. This CDR3 region has 10 residues. Germline lookup yields CDR1 MDHEN and CDR2 SYDVKM. The CDR3 sequence: CATLSSGYTF. The CDR3 DNA sequence: TGTGCCACCCTTTCCTCTGGCTACACCTTC.

This clonotype was counted ten times or more. V is TRBV6-5 and J is TRBJ2-2; D ambiguous. V lost 2 bases and J 6 bases, leaving 10 bases between the germline ends. This CDR3 region has 14 residues. Germline-derived CDR1 and CDR2 are MNHEY and SVGAGI. The chain's CDR3 is CASSYGLPPGELFF. The CDR3, as DNA: TGTGCCAGCAGTTACGGGCTCCCACCCGGGGAGCTGTTTTTT.

This clonotype was recorded at least ten times. The genes are TRBV5-1 and TRBJ2-3; no reliable D call. Germline-derived CDR1 and CDR2 are SGHRS and YFSETQ. The CDR3 has 13 residues. Between the trimmed V and J ends, which lost 4 bases and 6 bases, there was a span of 12 bases. The CDR3 DNA reads as TGCGCCAGCAGCCCGGATGGGGTTGATACGCAGTATTTT. Its protein is CASSPDGVDTQYF.

This clonotype was seen a few times. The chain links TRBV7-9 to TRBJ1-1; unclear D gene. Germline CDR1 SEHNR, CDR2 FQNEAQ (reference sequence). Trimming stripped 1 base from V and 4 bases from J, with 7 bases between. This CDR3 is built from 13 residues. CDR3 bases: TGTGCCAGCAGCTTAGTGTGGAGCACTGAAGCTTTCTTT. Protein product: CASSLVWSTEAFF. The full variable domain, rest sourced from reference TRBV7-9 and TRBJ1-1, is DTGVSQNPRHKITKRGQNVTFRCDPISEHNRLYWYRQTLGQGPEFLTYFQNEAQLEKSRLLSDRFSAERPKGSFSTLEIQRTEQGDSAMYLCASSLVWSTEAFFGQGTRLTVV.

This clonotype has a count of ten or more. The rearrangement links TRBV20-1 to TRBJ2-4; 7 nucleotides line up with TRBD1. The germline V gene encodes CDR1 DFQATT and CDR2 SNEGSKA (reference sequence). The CDR3 is 17 residues long. J lost 0 bases, V lost 3 bases, and 11 bases had no gene match. Written as DNA, the CDR3 is TGCAGTGCTAGCCGTTACCGGGACAGCCTAGCCAAAAACATTCAGTACTTC. Encoded protein: CSASRYRDSLAKNIQYF.

In this sample, this clonotype turned up many times. The chain is built from TRBV20-1 and TRBJ2-7; a weak D match, TRBD1 (6 bases). This CDR3 region has 22 residues. V lost 1 base to trimming and J lost 0 bases, with 34 bases between them. Germline values: CDR1 DFQATT, CDR2 SNEGSKA (reference sequence). The CDR3, as DNA: TGCAGTGCTAGAGTTACCTTGGACAGCGTTCGACCCTACTCGAGTAACTCCTACGAGCAGTACTTC. This translates into CSARVTLDSVRPYSSNSYEQYF.

This clonotype appeared a few times. The gene calls are TRBV19 and TRBJ2-2, with D perhaps TRBD1 or TRBD2 (5 bases each). Germline V gene sequence: CDR1 LNHDA, CDR2 SQIVND (reference sequence). The length of the CDR3 is 15 residues. With 6 bases removed from V and 4 bases from J, the gap between germline ends came to 15 bases. DNA for the CDR3: TGTGCCAGTAGCCTCCGGGACGTACCCACCGGGGAGCTGTTTTTT. Translating gives CASSLRDVPTGELFF.

This clonotype was recorded at least ten times. The chain is built from TRBV4-3 and TRBJ2-1; TRBD2 aligns across 7 bases. CDR1 and CDR2 from the germline V gene are LGHNA and YSLEER. This CDR3 spans 18 amino acids. V dropped 0 bases and J dropped 2; count of bases not matched to a gene: 10. Here the CDR3 reads CASSQERLADLTYNEQFF. The CDR3 DNA reads as TGCGCCAGCAGCCAAGAACGTCTAGCGGACCTTACCTACAATGAGCAGTTCTTC.

At least ten counts were recorded for this clonotype. The rearrangement joins TRBV18 to TRBJ1-5; D may be TRBD1 (5 bases). CDR3 length: 19 residues. Germline V gene sequence: CDR1 KGHSH, CDR2 LQKENI. Trimming removed 6 bases at V and 3 bases at J, with 27 bases between. Written as DNA, the CDR3 is TGTGCCAGCTCCCCCCCCGCTAAGATTACAGGAGACATCAATCAGCCCCAGCATTTT. Its translation is CASSPPAKITGDINQPQHF.

This clonotype ranks as medium-sized. The CDR3 loop reads CSVERLAGANEQFF. The CDR3 DNA is TGCAGCGTTGAACGCCTAGCGGGAGCCAATGAGCAGTTCTTC. The chain couples TRBV29-1 to TRBJ2-1; 10 bases are a match to TRBD2. Germline CDR1 and CDR2: SQVTM and ANQGSEA. The CDR3 is made up of 14 amino acids. The junction had 4 bases not matched to a gene; V was cut back by 2 bases and J by 6 bases.

This clonotype was seen ten or more times. This chain joins TRBV5-5 and TRBJ2-6; 11 bases line up with TRBD1. J gave up 2 bases and V 7 bases, and 5 bases lay outside the gene matches. The CDR3 has 16 residues. Germline-derived CDR1 and CDR2 are SGHKS and YYEKEE (reference sequence). The CDR3: CASGQGALPGANVLTF. The DNA of the CDR3 is TGTGCCAGCGGACAGGGGGCGCTTCCTGGGGCCAACGTCCTGACTTTC.

This clonotype has at least ten counts. The V gene is TRBV7-2, the J gene TRBJ1-1, with TRBD1 as a possible D gene (6 bases). CDR1 and CDR2 (germline): SGHTA, FQGNSA. Trimming took 5 bases from V and 8 from J, leaving 12 bases between them. The CDR3 consists of 12 residues. This CDR3 reads CASSPRGGEAFF. For the CDR3, the DNA is TGTGCCAGCAGCCCGAGGGGGGGGGAAGCTTTCTTT.

This clonotype showed up many times. V is TRBV10-3 and J is TRBJ1-2, with D hard to call. Trimming stripped 4 bases from V and 5 bases from J, with 11 bases between. Germline values: CDR1 ENHRY, CDR2 SYGVKD. CDR3 length: 13 amino acids. DNA for the CDR3: TGTGCCATCAGTGTGAACGGCGGATATGGCTACACCTTC. Translation: CAISVNGGYGYTF.

This clonotype was detected ten times or more. This chain uses TRBV6-5 with TRBJ1-2; the D gene is possibly TRBD1 (6 bases). The germline gives CDR1 MNHEY, CDR2 SVGAGI. Trimming removed 6 bases at V and 4 bases at J, with 15 bases between. The CDR3 is 14 amino acids. The CDR3 DNA reads TGTGCCAGCAGGTCCCCCGGGACAACCTATGGCTACACCTTC. The encoded protein is CASRSPGTTYGYTF.

This clonotype showed up many times. The gene calls are TRBV7-2 and TRBJ2-3, with D unclear. Germline loops: CDR1 SGHTA, CDR2 FQGNSA. Trimming pared 1 base from V and 5 bases from J, leaving 10 bases between. The length of the CDR3 is 14 residues. CDR3 residues: CASSLEIGLDTQYF. CDR3 sequence (DNA): TGTGCCAGCAGCTTAGAAATAGGCCTAGATACGCAGTATTTT.

Many counts were recorded for this clonotype. The chain joins TRBV7-6 to TRBJ2-1; 11 nucleotides align to TRBD1. The germline CDR1 and CDR2 sequences are SGHVS and FNYEAQ. V lost 5 bases to trimming and J lost 7 bases; unmatched junction nucleotides: 7. The CDR3 is 15 residues long. This CDR3 reads CASSIGTGGINEQFF. The DNA for the CDR3 is TGTGCCAGCAGCATTGGGACAGGGGGGATAAATGAGCAGTTCTTC. Using reference TRBV7-6 and TRBJ2-1 for the parts outside the CDR3, the full variable domain is GAGVSQSPRYKVTKRGQDVALRCDPISGHVSLYWYRQALGQGPEFLTYFNYEAQQDKSGLPNDRFSAERPEGSISTLTIQRTEQRDSAMYRCASSIGTGGINEQFFGPGTRLTVL.

This clonotype was observed many times. The chain has TRBV7-2 and TRBJ2-5; D gene uncertain. The length of the CDR3 is 14 residues. Germline V CDR1 and CDR2: SGHTA, FQGNSA. V was trimmed by 5 bases and J by 2 bases, leaving 12 bases between them. The CDR3 protein is CASSDRVLQETQYF. DNA of the CDR3: TGTGCCAGCAGCGACCGGGTCCTTCAAGAGACCCAGTACTTC.

This clonotype was seen ten or more times. The CDR3, as DNA: TGTGCCAGCAGCCCAGGAACTGAAGCTTTCTTT. It translates to CASSPGTEAFF. The chain employs TRBV18 and TRBJ1-1; D ambiguous. The germline V and J ends were trimmed by 8 bases and 5 bases, with 9 bases remaining between them. From germline, CDR1 is KGHSH and CDR2 LQKENI. The CDR3 sequence is 11 residues long.

This clonotype was counted at least ten times. V usage is TRBV29-1 and J usage is TRBJ1-2, with 7 bases matching TRBD1. Losses at the gene ends were 3 bases for V and 7 bases for J; bases not matched to a gene: 5. The V gene's germline CDR1 is SQVTM and CDR2 ANQGSEA. The CDR3 is made up of 12 amino acids. The CDR3 coding sequence is TGCAGCGTTGAGGCGGGGACAGCTGGCTACACCTTC. This translates into CSVEAGTAGYTF.

This clonotype was counted at least ten times. This chain's CDR3 is CASSQVQQGGSYGYTF. The CDR3 bases are TGCGCCAGCAGCCAAGTACAACAGGGAGGTAGCTATGGCTACACCTTC. The J gene is TRBJ1-2, the V gene TRBV4-1, with D tentatively TRBD1 (6 bases). From germline, CDR1 is MGHRA and CDR2 YSYEKL. V lost 1 base and J 4 bases, leaving 16 bases between the germline ends. This CDR3 is 16 amino acids long.

This clonotype was picked up many times. The gene calls are TRBV18 and TRBJ1-3; TRBD1 is a possible D gene (5 bases). The CDR3 extends over 17 amino acids. V dropped 2 bases and J dropped 4 bases, with 18 bases sitting between them. CDR1 KGHSH and CDR2 LQKENI come from the germline V gene. The CDR3 sequence is CASSPNPARTTGNTIYF. In nucleotides, the CDR3 is TGTGCCAGCTCACCAAACCCGGCGCGGACAACGGGAAACACCATATATTTT.

This clonotype was seen many times. This chain uses TRBV9 with TRBJ2-5; 7 bases are shared with TRBD2. Germline loops: CDR1 SGDLS, CDR2 YYNGEE. The trim removed 3 bases at V and 5 bases at J, leaving 10 bases unmatched. The CDR3 contains 15 residues. The chain's CDR3 is CASSERDYRGETQYF. In DNA form, the CDR3 reads TGTGCCAGCAGCGAAAGGGACTATCGGGGCGAGACCCAGTACTTC.

This clonotype was recorded many times. CDR3 loop: CATTPRGGQETQYF. The CDR3 region has the DNA TGCGCCACCACCCCCCGGGGCGGACAAGAGACCCAGTACTTC. The gene calls are TRBV5-1 and TRBJ2-5; D may correspond to TRBD1 or TRBD2 (5 bases each). Germline-derived CDR1 and CDR2 are SGHRS and YFSETQ. V lost 9 bases, J lost 2 bases, and 17 bases lay in between. The CDR3 is 14 residues long. Based on the CDR3 plus reference TRBV5-1 and TRBJ2-5, the full variable domain is KAGVTQTPRYLIKTRGQQVTLSCSPISGHRSVSWYQQTPGQGLQFLFEYFSETQRNKGNFPGRFSGRQFSNSRSEMNVSTLELGDSALYLCATTPRGGQETQYFGPGTRLLVL.